The 18 T cell receptor beta chains below all came from one sample that was sequenced in a study of T cells in women clearing cervical HPV infection. This table comes from immunoSEQ multiplex PCR, and its TCRdb copy is limited to in-frame clones, with some not included. This listing includes some 46,000 clones. The specimen was blood buffy coat. Receptor source: a woman between 18 and 75 years old with a cervical HPV16 infection that either progressed to CIN3+ or cleared (not recorded which).

Concerning this clone: The read gets to within 3 residues of the CDR3 end, and the germline J gene fills in the rest. V is TRBV7-3 and J is TRBJ2-5; weak D call: TRBD1 (6 bases). Trimming removed 3 bases from V and 6 bases from J, with 20 bases in between. Germline CDR1 and CDR2: SGHTA and FQGTGA. CDR3 size: 16 residues. Partial CDR3 DNA: TGTGCCAGCAGCTTCAACCACCTCACAGGGTTCAAGACC. Translated, it gives CASSFNHLTGFKT. The full-length CDR3 reads as CASSFNHLTGFKTQYF.

Comment on this clone: The read gets to within 3 residues of the CDR3 end, and the germline J gene fills in the rest. This rearrangement joins TRBV6-4 to TRBJ2-2, with a weak D call TRBD1 (5 bases). This CDR3 region has 15 residues. Germline V CDR1 and CDR2: MRHNA, SNTAGT. The ends were cut back, 6 bases at V and 1 base at J, with 12 bases in the middle. This chain's CDR3 is CASSPSRVNTGELFF. The DNA read from the CDR3 is TGTGCCAGCAGCCCCTCCAGGGTGAACACCGGGGAG.

On this clone: The observed sequence ends 3 residues before the CDR3 terminus, with the missing tail filled in from the germline J gene. Other DNA sequences in this sample translate to the same CDR3. The chain is built from TRBV7-3 and TRBJ1-2, with TRBD1 matching 12 bases. The V gene's germline CDR1 is SGHTA and CDR2 FQGTGA. The length of the CDR3 is 15 residues. CDR3 DNA, as far as it was read: TGTGCCAGCAGCTCGGGACAGGGGGCTAACTTCGAT. This translates into CASSSGQGANFD. The entire CDR3 reads CASSSGQGANFDYTF.

Remarks on this clone: Read data end 3 residues before the CDR3 end; the end is taken from the germline J gene. The chain joins TRBV5-4 to TRBJ2-2, with a possible D match to TRBD2 (6 bases). There are 13 residues in the CDR3. Germline CDR1 and CDR2: SGHNT and YYREEE (reference sequence). The CDR3: CASSLRLQEGLFF. The sequenced part of the CDR3 DNA is TGTGCCAGCAGCTTGCGGCTGCAGGAGGGG.

Concerning this clone: Read data end 3 residues before the CDR3 end; the end is taken from the germline J gene. This rearrangement joins TRBV19 to TRBJ1-4; weak D call: TRBD1 (5 bases). V lost 4 bases, J lost 2 bases, and 17 bases lay in between. The CDR3 runs to 17 residues. CDR1 is LNHDA, CDR2 SQIVND, per germline (reference sequence). The CDR3 region is CASSTIDSGPTNEKLFF. CDR3 DNA, as far as it was read: TGTGCCAGTAGTACCATCGATTCAGGGCCTACTAATGAAAAA. The complete variable domain, with remaining parts taken from reference TRBV19 and TRBJ1-4, reads DGGITQSPKYLFRKEGQNVTLSCEQNLNHDAMYWYRQDPGQGLRLIYYSQIVNDFQKGDIAEGYSVSREKKESFPLTVTSAQKNPTAFYLCASSTIDSGPTNEKLFFGSGTQLSVL.

In regard to this clone: The read finishes 3 residues shy of the CDR3 end, and the germline J gene is used to complete it. The chain joins TRBV11-2 to TRBJ2-1; D gene uncertain. CDR1 and CDR2 (germline): SGHAT, FQNNGV. With 1 base removed from V and 8 bases from J, the gap between germline ends came to 9 bases. This CDR3 has 13 residues. The CDR3 DNA, read in part, is TGTGCCAGCAGCTTAGGGGTAGCCTATGAG. It encodes CASSLGVAYE. The full CDR3 reads CASSLGVAYEQFF.

CDR3 DNA (partial): TGCGCCAGCAGCCTCCCCCCGCCGCAGTTCTTTACAGATACG. It codes for CASSLPPPQFFTDT. The full CDR3 reads CASSLPPPQFFTDTQYF. This rearrangement joins TRBV4-1 to TRBJ2-3, with D hard to call. The observed sequence ends 3 residues before the CDR3 terminus, with the missing tail filled in from the germline J gene. The V and J ends lost 4 bases and 3 bases respectively, with 20 bases between them. The CDR3 has 17 residues. The germline CDR1 and CDR2 sequences are MGHRA and YSYEKL.

Points on this clone: The read gets to within 3 residues of the CDR3 end, and the germline J gene fills in the rest. The V call is TRBV20-1, the J call TRBJ2-3, with 16 bases that match TRBD2. Germline V CDR1 and CDR2: DFQATT, SNEGSKA (reference sequence). The CDR3 has 19 amino acids. Trimming removed 0 bases from V and 0 bases from J; junction bases left unmatched: 6. Here the CDR3 reads CSARDLGLAGGPSTDTQYF. Partial CDR3 DNA: TGCAGTGCTAGAGACCTGGGACTAGCGGGGGGGCCCAGCACAGATACG.

With regard to this clone: The read comes to an end 3 residues before the CDR3 does, leaving the germline J gene to fill in the end. This chain joins TRBV6-2 or TRBV6-3 and TRBJ2-3; 8 nucleotides line up with TRBD2. Germline CDR1 is MNHEY and CDR2 is SVGEGT. Germline trimming cut 6 bases from V and 0 bases from J; bases unmatched to any gene: 8. The CDR3 has 16 amino acids. CDR3 DNA, as far as it was read: TGTGCCAGCAGCCACGGGGGGGGGCGCAGCACAGATACG. It specifies CASSHGGGRSTDT. The entire CDR3 protein is CASSHGGGRSTDTQYF.

About this clone itself: The read ends 3 residues before the CDR3 terminus; that terminus is restored from the germline J gene. This rearrangement joins TRBV15 to TRBJ2-5; possible D gene TRBD1, 6 bases. The CDR3 runs to 15 residues. Per the germline V gene, CDR1 is LNHNV and CDR2 is YYDKDF (reference sequence). The V gene lost 1 base and the J gene lost 4 bases, with 13 bases spanning the gap. The CDR3 DNA, read in part, is TGTGCCACCAGCAGAGTCGTGGGGGCCGGAGAGACC. Translated: CATSRVVGAGET. The full CDR3 reads CATSRVVGAGETQYF.

In regard to this clone: The CDR3 extends 3 residues past the end of the read, so its final part is completed from the germline J gene. V is TRBV29-1 and J is TRBJ2-3, with 8 bases fitting TRBD2. The CDR3 is 20 amino acids. In germline, CDR1 is SQVTM, CDR2 ANQGSEA. The DNA read from the CDR3 is TGCAGCGTTGAAGGTTTTAGGGATCCGGGGCGGGGGGTGCTACAAGAGACG. Translating it yields CSVEGFRDPGRGVLQET. The whole CDR3 reads CSVEGFRDPGRGVLQETQYF.

A remark on this clone: The observed sequence ends 3 residues before the CDR3 terminus, with the missing tail filled in from the germline J gene. The chain employs TRBV5-5 and TRBJ2-7, with 9 bases identical to TRBD1. Germline loops: CDR1 SGHKS, CDR2 YYEKEE (reference sequence). Losses at the gene ends were 2 bases for V and 2 bases for J; bases not matched to a gene: 2. The CDR3 extends over 14 amino acids. The sequenced part of the CDR3 DNA is TGTGCCAGCAGCTTCGGACAGGGGCCCTACGAG. This translates into CASSFGQGPYE. The entire CDR3 sequence reads CASSFGQGPYEQYF.

As regards this clone: Coverage ceases 3 residues before the CDR3 finishes, and the germline J gene fills in the end. The genes are TRBV2 and TRBJ2-7; the D gene is possibly TRBD1 (6 bases). Germline V lookup: CDR1 SNHLY, CDR2 FYNNEI. CDR3 size: 14 residues. Trimming removed 3 bases from V and 5 bases from J, with 14 bases in between. The covered CDR3 bases are TGTGCCAGCAGTGATGAAGGGACACTCAACGAG. Its protein is CASSDEGTLNE. The full-length CDR3 reads as CASSDEGTLNEQYF.

Notes on this clone: The read is 3 residues too short to cover the CDR3 end, so that end is filled in from the germline J gene. The chain carries TRBV19 and TRBJ2-2, with TRBD1 identical over 8 bases. This CDR3 is built from 16 residues. CDR1 LNHDA and CDR2 SQIVND come from the germline V gene (reference sequence). The trim removed 1 base at V and 0 bases at J, leaving 1 base unmatched. CDR3 bases read: TGTGCCAGTAGTATAGGACAGGGGACGAACACCGGGGAG. Its translation is CASSIGQGTNTGE. The whole CDR3 is CASSIGQGTNTGELFF.

With respect to this clone: The DNA ends 3 residues before the CDR3 does, and the rest of the CDR3 is filled in from the germline J gene. The V call is TRBV5-1, the J call TRBJ1-4; weak D call: TRBD1 (6 bases). V was pared by 2 bases and J by 0 bases, with 14 bases between. This CDR3 region has 17 residues. CDR1 is SGHRS and CDR2 is YFSETQ in the germline V gene. The part of the CDR3 DNA that was read is TGCGCCAGCAGCTTCGGACAGTCAGTTGCAACTAATGAAAAA. Translation: CASSFGQSVATNEK. The whole CDR3 reads CASSFGQSVATNEKLFF.

Note on this clone: Read coverage stops 3 residues before the CDR3 terminus; the germline J gene supplies the remainder. The chain has TRBV30 and TRBJ2-1; 9 bases fit TRBD1. This CDR3 spans 14 amino acids. Germline V gene sequence: CDR1 GTSNPN, CDR2 SVGIG (reference sequence). V was pared by 3 bases and J by 4 bases, with 4 bases of the junction left unmatched. The sequenced CDR3 bases are TGTGCCTGGAGCCCCGGGACAGGGTACAATGAG. It translates to CAWSPGTGYNE. The whole CDR3 sequence is CAWSPGTGYNEQFF.

On this clone itself: The read comes to an end 3 residues before the CDR3 does, leaving the germline J gene to fill in the end. The genes are TRBV7-3 and TRBJ2-5, with D possibly TRBD1 on 5 matching bases. V was pared by 5 bases and J by 3 bases, with 16 bases between. The CDR3 has 15 residues. CDR1 and CDR2 from the germline V gene are SGHTA and FQGTGA. CDR3 bases read: TGTGCCAGCAGCATAGACAGAGGCCCGGAAGAGACC. Its translation is CASSIDRGPEET. The full-length CDR3 reads as CASSIDRGPEETQYF.

CDR3 amino acids: CASSYSVENLNEAFF. CDR3 DNA (partial): TGTGCCAGCAGTTACTCGGTCGAAAACCTAAATGAA. The V gene is TRBV6-2 or TRBV6-3, the J gene TRBJ1-1, with unresolved D. The sequence runs out 3 residues before the end of the CDR3; the remainder is reconstructed from the germline J gene. The CDR3 is 15 residues long. Germline V gene lookup returns CDR1 MNHEY and CDR2 SVGEGT. V was pared by 0 bases and J by 7 bases, with 15 bases between.